The 21 T cell receptor beta chains below all came from one sample that was sequenced in a study of T cell responses to AZD1222 COVID-19 vaccine. The table came from immunoSEQ multiplex PCR; TCRdb's copy has only in-frame clones and leaves some out. This table has roughly 130,000 clones, 88% appearing once. Sequencing was performed on peripheral blood, taken on day 0 of AZD1222 vaccination. Every receptor here comes from an adult in good health.

This clone was counted a single time. The chain combines TRBV29-1 with TRBJ2-6, with 8 bases matching TRBD1. Per the germline V gene, CDR1 is SQVTM and CDR2 is ANQGSEA. This CDR3 is built from 17 residues. V lost 4 bases and J lost 4; bases outside the gene matches: 12. CDR3 coding DNA: TGCAGCGTTGTGGTAAGGACAGGGTTCGCCGGGGCCAACGTCCTGACTTTC. This encodes CSVVVRTGFAGANVLTF.

The chain is built from TRBV15 and TRBJ1-5; possibly TRBD1 for D (5 bases). This CDR3 comprises 15 residues. With 1 base removed from V and 4 bases from J, the gap between germline ends came to 11 bases. Per the germline V gene, CDR1 is LNHNV and CDR2 is YYDKDF (reference sequence). The CDR3 here is CATSRVRDGNQPQHF. CDR3 DNA sequence: TGTGCCACCAGCAGAGTCCGGGACGGAAATCAGCCCCAGCATTTT.

The J gene is TRBJ1-1, the V gene TRBV6-5, with 9 bases that match TRBD1. V shed 4 bases, J shed 3 bases, and the junction held 9 bases outside the gene matches. The CDR3 totals 16 residues. Germline CDR1 reads MNHEY; CDR2 reads SVGAGI. This chain's CDR3 is CASSFRGQGVDTEAFF. The CDR3 DNA sequence: TGTGCCAGCAGTTTCAGGGGACAGGGAGTCGACACTGAAGCTTTCTTT.

The J gene is TRBJ2-5, the V gene TRBV7-9, with a tentative D call TRBD1 (5 bases). Deletions cut 5 bases from V and 4 bases from J, with 17 bases between. CDR3 length: 15 amino acids. Germline V lookup: CDR1 SEHNR, CDR2 FQNEAQ (reference sequence). The CDR3 spells CASSRARAGLETQYF. The CDR3 bases are TGTGCCAGCAGCCGCGCTCGGGCAGGGTTAGAGACCCAGTACTTC.

The chain carries TRBV15 and TRBJ1-6; the D is unclear. Looked up from germline, CDR1 is LNHNV and CDR2 is YYDKDF (reference sequence). CDR3 length equals 11 residues. V was pared by 0 bases and J by 14 bases, with 5 bases between. CDR3 region: CATSRDSALHF. CDR3 nucleotides: TGTGCCACCAGCAGAGATTCGGCCCTCCACTTT. The variable domain in full, completed from reference TRBV15 and TRBJ1-6, reads DAMVIQNPRYQVTQFGKPVTLSCSQTLNHNVMYWYQQKSSQAPKLLFHYYDKDFNNEADTPDNFQSRRPNTSFCFLDIRSPGLGDTAMYLCATSRDSALHFGNGTRLTVT.

The chain carries TRBV24-1 and TRBJ1-1, with D perhaps TRBD1 (6 bases). CDR3 length: 15 residues. Per germline, CDR1 KGHDR and CDR2 SFDVKD. V was pared by 5 bases and J by 0 bases, with 12 bases between. Here the CDR3 DNA reads TGTGCCACCAGTGGTACCGGGACAATGAACACTGAAGCTTTCTTT. This translates into CATSGTGTMNTEAFF.

The V and J genes are TRBV19 and TRBJ2-7; 9 bases fit TRBD1. Germline V lookup: CDR1 LNHDA, CDR2 SQIVND (reference sequence). V gave up 5 bases and J gave up 0 bases; unmatched junction bases: 2. This CDR3 has 14 residues. The DNA of the CDR3 is TGTGCCAGTAGTGGGACAGGGTTCTCCTACGAGCAGTACTTC. It specifies CASSGTGFSYEQYF.

The rearrangement joins TRBV2 to TRBJ1-6; TRBD1 matches 11 bases. Trimming at V came to 7 bases and at J to 8 bases, leaving 7 bases not matched to a gene. CDR3 length: 15 amino acids. Per the germline V gene, CDR1 is SNHLY and CDR2 is FYNNEI. The DNA of the CDR3 is TGTGCCAGCATTCGGACAGGGGGCGGTTATTCACCCCTCCACTTT. Its translation: CASIRTGGGYSPLHF.

The chain employs TRBV7-8 and TRBJ2-7; D unclear. CDR1 and CDR2 from the germline V gene are SGHVS and FQNEAQ. This CDR3 spans 12 amino acids. Trimming took off 1 base at V and 3 bases at J, with 4 bases between the two ends. The CDR3 reads CASSLGSYEQYF. CDR3 sequence (DNA): TGTGCCAGCAGCTTAGGAAGCTACGAGCAGTACTTC.

In its sample, this clone was seen a few times. J is TRBJ1-2 and V is TRBV3-1 (or the pseudogene TRBV3-2), with D possibly being TRBD1 (5 bases). CDR1 and CDR2 (germline): LGHDT, YNNKEL (reference sequence). CDR3 size: 15 residues. Between the trimmed V and J ends, which lost 0 bases and 3 bases, there was a span of 11 bases. The CDR3 DNA sequence: TGTGCCAGCAGCCAAGAGGGCAGGGTTGACTATGGCTACACCTTC. Protein: CASSQEGRVDYGYTF.

The genes are TRBV4-1 and TRBJ2-7, with 10 bases aligning to TRBD2. Losses at the gene ends were 4 bases for V and 4 bases for J; bases not matched to a gene: 7. CDR1 is MGHRA, CDR2 YSYEKL, per germline. The CDR3 runs 15 residues. CDR3 nucleotide sequence: TGCGCCAGCAGCCTCTTGAGCGGGGGGGAGTACGAGCAGTACTTC. Its protein product is CASSLLSGGEYEQYF.

The V call is TRBV3-1 (or the pseudogene TRBV3-2), the J call TRBJ2-1; the match to TRBD1 covers 11 bases. Trimming at V came to 6 bases and at J to 9 bases, leaving 10 bases not matched to a gene. CDR1 and CDR2 (germline): LGHDT, YNNKEL (reference sequence). The CDR3 totals 15 residues. The CDR3 is CASSTPGQGVVEQFF. The CDR3 DNA sequence: TGTGCCAGCAGTACCCCGGGACAGGGGGTGGTTGAGCAGTTCTTC.

J is TRBJ2-4 and V is TRBV7-9, with TRBD1 identical over 9 bases. The CDR3 has 14 amino acids. Germline assignment: CDR1 SEHNR and CDR2 FQNEAQ (reference sequence). V lost 8 bases and J lost 4; bases outside the gene matches: 6. The CDR3 nucleotides are TGTGCCAGCGGACCGGGACAGGGAAAAAACATTCAGTACTTC. This sequence encodes CASGPGQGKNIQYF.

This chain links TRBV3-1 (or the pseudogene TRBV3-2) with TRBJ2-7, with D unclear. V dropped 1 base and J dropped 5 bases, with 6 bases sitting between them. This CDR3 spans 12 amino acids. CDR1 is LGHDT, CDR2 YNNKEL, per germline (reference sequence). Written as DNA, the CDR3 is TGTGCCAGCAGCCAAGTGCCCCACGAGCAGTACTTC. Translation: CASSQVPHEQYF.

V gene TRBV7-8 combines with J gene TRBJ2-1; a possible D gene is TRBD2 (6 bases). CDR3 length equals 14 residues. The V end was cut by 0 bases, the J end by 10 bases, with 13 bases between. Germline assignment: CDR1 SGHVS and CDR2 FQNEAQ. This CDR3 is CASSLAGLSGEQFF. CDR3 bases: TGTGCCAGCAGCTTAGCCGGACTAAGCGGGGAGCAGTTCTTC.

The chain has TRBV10-1 and TRBJ2-6; 7 nucleotides align to TRBD2. The CDR3 is 15 residues long. CDR1 and CDR2 from the germline V gene are WNHNN and SYGVQD (reference sequence). The ends lost 6 bases at V and 2 bases at J; junction bases unmatched: 4. The CDR3: CASSGSGAGANVLTF. Here the CDR3 DNA reads TGCGCCAGCAGCGGAAGCGGGGCTGGGGCCAACGTCCTGACTTTC.

The chain carries TRBV6-5 and TRBJ1-5; 10 bases match TRBD1. V shed 8 bases and J 6 bases; nucleotides not matched to a gene: 7. The CDR3 sequence is 14 residues long. CDR1 is MNHEY and CDR2 is SVGAGI in the germline V gene. The CDR3 reads CASGRDRGGQPQHF. CDR3 nucleotide sequence: TGTGCCAGCGGCCGGGACAGGGGAGGTCAGCCCCAGCATTTT.

This chain connects TRBV7-2 to TRBJ2-5; tentatively, D is TRBD1 (6 bases). Germline CDR1 SGHTA, CDR2 FQGNSA. V dropped 4 bases and J dropped 3 bases, with 12 bases sitting between them. The CDR3 has 14 amino acids. CDR3 in amino acids: CASSSTGNEETQYF. DNA for the CDR3: TGTGCCAGCAGCTCGACAGGTAACGAAGAGACCCAGTACTTC.

CDR3 coding DNA: TGTGCCAGCAGTTTGGGACTAGCGGGAGTACGGTACTTC. Translation: CASSLGLAGVRYF. This chain uses TRBV27 with TRBJ2-7, with 14 bases lining up with TRBD2. V was pared by 3 bases and J by 12 bases, with 4 bases of the junction left unmatched. Germline CDR1 and CDR2: MNHEY and SMNVEV (reference sequence). This CDR3 has 13 residues.

The chain employs TRBV2 and TRBJ2-7; maybe TRBD1 (5 bases). Trimming cost V 6 bases and J 2 bases, with 11 bases left between them. In germline, CDR1 is SNHLY, CDR2 FYNNEI. The CDR3 loop spans 13 amino acids. The CDR3 reads CASRPWTTYEQYF. In DNA form, the CDR3 reads TGTGCCAGCAGACCCTGGACAACCTACGAGCAGTACTTC.

The chain recombines TRBV4-1 with TRBJ2-7; D not resolved. The germline CDR1 and CDR2 sequences are MGHRA and YSYEKL. The CDR3 covers 16 residues. The V gene lost 0 bases and the J gene lost 1 base, with 13 bases spanning the gap. The CDR3 loop reads CASSQDRAGLSYEQYF. In DNA, the CDR3 is TGCGCCAGCAGCCAAGATCGGGCCGGGCTATCCTACGAGCAGTACTTC.